This TCR beta chain was identified in a study of T cell repertoires in cytomegalovirus infection. The germline V and J ends were trimmed by 3 bases and 4 bases, with 11 bases remaining between them. The CDR3 runs 14 residues. The V gene's germline CDR1 is KGHSH and CDR2 LQKENI. Notes on the study in general: People with CMV and the relevant HLA were identified by cumulative public TCR beta family frequency. It was HLA-C-restricted CMV-specific TCR beta clonotypes that dominated the response ex vivo.

TCRdb processed the reads anew with MiXCR; each CDR3 protein has one entry. The sample has 310,000 or so distinct CDR3 sequences, around 10% seen once. This clonotype was seen only a few times. Its antigen is as yet unknown. Sample: PBMCs. The V gene is TRBV18, the J gene TRBJ2-3, with D hard to call. The receptor's source is a human donor in good health (CMV status not recorded). Some clones in this sample may be carry-over from other donors' samples. CDR3 loop: CASSPLMGADTQYF. CDR3 coding DNA: TGTGCCAGCTCACCGTTGATGGGTGCAGATACGCAGTATTTT.